The rows below give T cell receptor beta chains drawn from one sample of a study of blood T cell repertoires in COVID-19. Repertoires were generated with immunoSEQ multiplex PCR, while TCRdb's copy carries only in-frame clones and drops some. This sample has 250,000 to 350,000 clones; more than 80% occur once, and the top ten carry 5% to 7%. The source material was peripheral blood. The receptors derive from a man younger than 30 who had recovered from COVID-19. CDR3s include the opening cysteine and the closing phenylalanine or tryptophan. A D gene is named only where the DNA matches it firmly. Clone size is shown for a subset of rows, as once, few, many or a class of expanded clone.

j_call	d_call	clone_size	v_call	cdr3_aa	cdr3_nt
TRBJ2-1	TRBD1	NA	TRBV7-9	CASSLGGTGDEQFF	TGTGCCAGCAGCTTAGGGGGGACAGGGGATGAGCAGTTCTTC
TRBJ1-3	NA	NA	TRBV7-2	CASSQSPGNTIYF	TGTGCCAGCAGCCAGTCTCCTGGAAACACCATATATTTT
TRBJ1-6	NA	NA	TRBV6-2/TRBV6-3	CASSYSGGTESSYNSPLHF	TGTGCCAGCAGTTACTCGGGCGGGACGGAGAGCTCCTATAATTCACCCCTCCACTTT
TRBJ2-2	NA	NA	TRBV10-3	CAAGGREITGELFF	TGTGCCGCCGGGGGGCGGGAGATCACCGGGGAGCTGTTTTTT
TRBJ1-6	TRBD1	NA	TRBV6-5	CASSTTGQGPPLHF	TGTGCCAGCAGTACCACGGGACAGGGCCCCCCCCTCCACTTT
TRBJ2-1	NA	NA	TRBV5-4	CASRDPRVGSYNEQFF	TGTGCCAGCAGGGACCCCAGGGTGGGCTCCTACAATGAGCAGTTCTTC
TRBJ2-3	TRBD2	NA	TRBV5-1	CASSPGTSGVLLDTQYF	TGCGCCAGCAGCCCCGGGACTAGCGGGGTCCTGCTAGATACGCAGTATTTT
TRBJ2-7	TRBD2	NA	TRBV4-2	CASRVAGDSGRYEQYF	TGTGCCAGCAGGGTAGCTGGAGATAGCGGGAGGTACGAGCAGTACTTC
TRBJ1-1	TRBD1	NA	TRBV7-8	CASSRGGSPGHTTEAFF	TGTGCCAGCAGCCGAGGGGGCTCGCCGGGACATACCACTGAAGCTTTCTTT
TRBJ2-4	NA	NA	TRBV25-1	CASSEQATANIQYF	TGTGCCAGCAGTGAACAGGCCACAGCAAACATTCAGTACTTC
TRBJ1-6	NA	NA	TRBV7-6	CASSENSGSPNSPLHF	TGTGCCAGCAGCGAAAACTCGGGGAGCCCAAATTCACCCCTCCACTTT
TRBJ1-6	TRBD1	NA	TRBV5-8	CASSLGTGINSPLHF	TGTGCCAGCAGCTTGGGGACAGGGATTAATTCACCCCTCCACTTT
TRBJ2-1	TRBD2	NA	TRBV5-1	CASSLVGGYNEQFF	TGCGCCAGCAGCTTGGTGGGGGGGTACAATGAGCAGTTCTTC
TRBJ1-2	NA	NA	TRBV18	CASSPIPGEVNYGYTF	TGTGCCAGCTCACCCATTCCAGGGGAAGTAAACTATGGCTACACCTTC
TRBJ2-1	TRBD2	NA	TRBV9	CASSGTSGRAPYNEQFF	TGTGCCAGCAGCGGGACTAGCGGGAGGGCCCCGTACAATGAGCAGTTCTTC
TRBJ2-7	NA	NA	TRBV6-1	CASSEAMAGGYYEQYF	TGTGCCAGCAGTGAAGCGATGGCAGGTGGATACTACGAGCAGTACTTC
TRBJ1-1	TRBD1	NA	TRBV10-3	CAISEGGPEAFF	TGTGCCATCAGTGAAGGGGGCCCGGAAGCTTTCTTT
TRBJ2-1	TRBD1	NA	TRBV6-2/TRBV6-3	CASSYGSWTGPGNEQFF	TGTGCCAGCAGTTACGGGTCTTGGACAGGTCCCGGCAATGAGCAGTTCTTC
TRBJ2-1	TRBD2	NA	TRBV27	CASSWTSGHNEQFF	TGTGCCAGCAGCTGGACTAGCGGACACAATGAGCAGTTCTTC
TRBJ1-5	TRBD1	NA	TRBV5-3	CARSLGSHRGGQPQHF	TGTGCCAGAAGCTTAGGAAGCCACAGGGGCGGACAGCCCCAGCATTTT
TRBJ1-6	TRBD1	NA	TRBV10-2	CASSRDGTGDSPLHF	TGCGCCAGCAGCCGCGATGGGACAGGGGACTCACCCCTCCACTTT
TRBJ1-3	TRBD1	NA	TRBV2	CASEKGASGNTIYF	TGTGCCAGCGAGAAGGGGGCATCTGGAAACACCATATATTTT
TRBJ2-1	NA	NA	TRBV7-9	CASSLDSSYNEQFF	TGTGCCAGCAGCTTAGACAGCTCCTACAATGAGCAGTTCTTC
TRBJ1-2	NA	NA	TRBV5-1	CASSLATGNYGYTF	TGCGCCAGCAGCTTGGCAACAGGAAACTATGGCTACACCTTC
TRBJ1-5	NA	NA	TRBV30	CAWSVAGLSNQPQHF	TGTGCCTGGAGTGTGGCGGGGTTGAGCAATCAGCCCCAGCATTTT
TRBJ2-7	NA	NA	TRBV11-3	CASSLGEGLRNEQYF	TGTGCCAGCAGCTTAGGGGAAGGACTCCGGAACGAGCAGTACTTC
TRBJ2-5	NA	NA	TRBV30	CAWSVLGFETQYF	TGTGCCTGGAGTGTACTAGGGTTTGAGACCCAGTACTTC
TRBJ1-1	NA	NA	TRBV6-5	CASSYSPEYTEAFF	TGTGCCAGCAGTTACTCACCCGAGTACACTGAAGCTTTCTTT
TRBJ1-2	TRBD1	NA	TRBV19	CASSKGQGARNYGYTF	TGTGCCAGTAGTAAGGGACAGGGGGCGCGAAACTATGGCTACACCTTC
TRBJ1-4	TRBD1	NA	TRBV18	CASSPGQQVLLFF	TGTGCCAGCTCACCGGGACAGCAGGTATTACTGTTTTTT
TRBJ2-1	NA	NA	TRBV2	CASSGMTGEEYNEQFF	TGTGCCAGCAGTGGTATGACGGGGGAAGAGTACAATGAGCAGTTCTTC
TRBJ1-1	TRBD1	NA	TRBV19	CASSTGGRLVDTEAFF	TGTGCCAGTAGTACAGGGGGCCGCTTAGTCGACACTGAAGCTTTCTTT
TRBJ2-7	NA	NA	TRBV12-2	CASRNKSGLAGPPSYEQYF	TGTGCAAGTCGCAACAAATCGGGACTAGCGGGACCCCCTTCATACGAGCAGTACTTC
TRBJ1-2	NA	NA	TRBV5-4	CASSLAEGDGYTF	TGTGCCAGCAGCTTGGCGGAAGGGGATGGCTACACCTTC
TRBJ1-1	NA	NA	TRBV7-9	CAGSVSDEAFF	TGTGCGGGTTCCGTAAGCGACGAAGCTTTCTTT
TRBJ1-1	TRBD1	few	TRBV6-5	CASSYFDRDTEAFF	TGTGCCAGCAGTTACTTCGACAGGGACACTGAAGCTTTCTTT
TRBJ1-4	NA	NA	TRBV4-2	CASSQARGTNEKLFF	TGTGCCAGCAGCCAAGCGAGGGGGACTAATGAAAAACTGTTTTTT
TRBJ2-7	TRBD1	NA	TRBV18	CASSPSWAGGSYEQYF	TGTGCCAGCTCACCATCGTGGGCAGGGGGCTCCTACGAGCAGTACTTC
TRBJ2-1	TRBD2	NA	TRBV3-1/TRBV3-2	CASSQAPLAGYRNEQFF	TGTGCCAGCAGCCAAGCCCCACTAGCGGGATATCGCAATGAGCAGTTCTTC
TRBJ2-1	NA	NA	TRBV7-9	CASSLAGRGNEQFF	TGTGCCAGCAGCTTGGCCGGGAGAGGTAATGAGCAGTTCTTC
TRBJ2-3	TRBD1	NA	TRBV15	CATSRGIGQGVTDTQYF	TGTGCCACCAGCAGGGGGATCGGACAGGGGGTGACAGATACGCAGTATTTT
TRBJ1-1	NA	NA	TRBV7-9	CASSLFLNTEAFF	TGTGCCAGCAGCTTATTCTTGAACACTGAAGCTTTCTTT
TRBJ1-6	NA	once	TRBV6-5	CASSSGGSYNSPLHF	TGTGCCAGCAGTTCTGGAGGGTCCTATAATTCACCCCTCCACTTT
TRBJ2-2	NA	NA	TRBV25-1	CASRNSGNTGELFF	TGTGCCAGCAGAAATAGCGGGAACACCGGGGAGCTGTTTTTT
TRBJ2-3	NA	NA	TRBV18	CASSPRATQQGTQYF	TGTGCCAGCTCACCACGGGCTACCCAACAGGGTACGCAGTATTTT
TRBJ2-5	NA	NA	TRBV9	CASSDATEETQYF	TGTGCCAGCAGCGACGCGACTGAAGAGACCCAGTACTTC
TRBJ2-7	NA	NA	TRBV27	CASSLARGSEQYF	TGTGCCAGCAGTTTGGCAAGGGGGTCCGAGCAGTACTTC
TRBJ2-5	TRBD2	NA	TRBV7-9	CASSLTGLAGGVGTQYF	TGTGCCAGCAGCCTAACGGGACTAGCGGGAGGGGTCGGGACCCAGTACTTC
TRBJ2-7	NA	NA	TRBV6-6	CASSYYIGGEQYF	TGTGCCAGCAGTTACTATATTGGGGGGGAGCAGTACTTC
TRBJ1-5	TRBD1	few	TRBV5-6	CASSLGQGAGNQPQHF	TGTGCCAGCAGCTTGGGACAGGGGGCGGGCAATCAGCCCCAGCATTTT
TRBJ2-3	NA	once	TRBV5-1	CASSLEARATDTQYF	TGCGCCAGCAGCTTGGAGGCCAGGGCCACAGATACGCAGTATTTT
TRBJ1-1	NA	NA	TRBV9	CASSARGGQLNTEAFF	TGTGCCAGCAGCGCGAGAGGAGGACAGCTGAACACTGAAGCTTTCTTT
TRBJ2-5	NA	NA	TRBV6-5	CASSYSAETQYF	TGTGCCAGCAGTTACTCCGCGGAGACCCAGTACTTC
TRBJ2-7	NA	NA	TRBV9	CASSVGGNPTYEQYF	TGTGCCAGCAGCGTAGGCGGAAACCCAACCTACGAGCAGTACTTC
TRBJ1-1	NA	NA	TRBV6-4	CASSPSAGRLNTEAFF	TGTGCCAGCTCGCCCAGCGCGGGCAGGCTAAACACTGAAGCTTTCTTT
TRBJ2-7	NA	few	TRBV2	CASSGLSGVYEQYF	TGTGCCAGCAGTGGGTTGTCAGGGGTATACGAGCAGTACTTC
TRBJ1-2	NA	NA	TRBV9	CASSAVGGYTF	TGTGCCAGCAGCGCGGTTGGTGGCTACACCTTC
TRBJ1-5	TRBD1	NA	TRBV27	CASSLSQGEHQPQHF	TGTGCCAGCAGTTTATCACAGGGGGAACATCAGCCCCAGCATTTT
TRBJ2-1	NA	NA	TRBV7-3	CASSKQPGSYNEQFF	TGTGCCAGCAGCAAACAGCCAGGGTCCTACAATGAGCAGTTCTTC
TRBJ2-3	TRBD1	NA	TRBV25-1	CASSETGTGSTDTQYF	TGTGCCAGCAGTGAAACCGGGACAGGGAGCACAGATACGCAGTATTTT